This TCR beta chain was documented in a study of T cell responses to AZD1222 COVID-19 vaccine. The study, taken as a whole, reports: Breadth and depth of Spike-specific TCRs rose after two AZD1222 doses. The number of AZD1222 recipients seropositive at baseline was only five or six. As reported, nearly half of all spike-specific TCRs target variant regions that are unmutated. CD4 TCRs covered the whole spike, strongest at regions 160-218 and 743-854.

J lost 0 bases, V lost 7 bases, and 6 bases had no gene match. CDR1 and CDR2 from the germline V gene are LGHDT and YNNKEL (reference sequence). The CDR3 covers 15 residues. Of note for this clone: Its antigen remains unidentified.

TCRdb's copy holds only in-frame clones and misses some; the assay was immunoSEQ multiplex PCR. Of 130,000 to 150,000 clones in the sample, about 92% were seen once. The sample in question was peripheral blood, obtained after recovery from COVID-19. The clonotype was recovered from an adult who had recovered from COVID-19. V gene TRBV3-1 (or the pseudogene TRBV3-2) combines with J gene TRBJ2-1, with TRBD1 matching over 7 bases. For the CDR3, the DNA is TGTGCCAGCACCACAGGGGCCAGCTCCTACAATGAGCAGTTCTTC. Encoded protein: CASTTGASSYNEQFF.